This is a list of T cell receptor beta chains from one sample in a study of blood T cells in healthy people across ages. TCRdb re-called the 5' RACE reads with MiXCR, one entry per CDR3 protein. The table has approximately 800,000 distinct CDR3 sequences, more than 35% seen once; the top ten hold 15% to 20%. Specimen: blood. These receptors were collected from a man aged 80 or over in good health. CDR3s include the opening cysteine and the closing phenylalanine or tryptophan. Fields, in order: V gene, D gene, clone size, J gene, CDR3 protein, CDR3 DNA. A D gene is named only where the DNA matches it firmly. A row's size may be missing; if present it is once, few, many or a size class.

v_call: TRBV21-1; d_call: NA; clone_size: few; j_call: TRBJ2-2; cdr3_aa: CASSQLPRDRTRPANTGELFF; cdr3_nt: TGTGCCAGCAGCCAGTTGCCCCGGGACAGGACTAGACCCGCGAACACCGGGGAGCTGTTTTTT
v_call: TRBV20-1; d_call: TRBD2; clone_size: NA; j_call: TRBJ2-5; cdr3_aa: CSAERDEQYF; cdr3_nt: TGCAGTGCCGAGCGGGATGAGCAGTACTTC
v_call: TRBV4-3; d_call: TRBD2; clone_size: NA; j_call: TRBJ2-7; cdr3_aa: CASSRETSGGYEQYF; cdr3_nt: TGCGCCAGCAGCCGCGAGACTAGCGGGGGTTACGAGCAGTACTTC
v_call: TRBV7-2; d_call: TRBD2; clone_size: once; j_call: TRBJ2-3; cdr3_aa: CASSSRGRERTDTQYF; cdr3_nt: TGTGCCAGCAGCAGCCGAGGGCGGGAGCGCACAGATACACAGTATTTT
v_call: TRBV29-1; d_call: NA; clone_size: NA; j_call: TRBJ2-5; cdr3_aa: CSVDHSVETQYF; cdr3_nt: TGCAGCGTCGATCATAGCGTAGAGACCCAGTACTTC
v_call: TRBV5-1; d_call: NA; clone_size: NA; j_call: TRBJ2-5; cdr3_aa: CASSFEGRQTQYF; cdr3_nt: TGCGCCAGCAGCTTTGAGGGGAGGCAGACCCAGTACTTC
v_call: TRBV5-1; d_call: NA; clone_size: NA; j_call: TRBJ2-3; cdr3_aa: CASSLVSMADTQYF; cdr3_nt: TGCGCCAGCAGCTTGGTTAGCATGGCAGATACGCAGTATTTT
v_call: TRBV28; d_call: NA; clone_size: few; j_call: TRBJ2-5; cdr3_aa: CASSKDIQETQYF; cdr3_nt: TGTGCCAGCAGTAAGGACATTCAAGAGACCCAGTACTTC
v_call: TRBV18; d_call: TRBD1; clone_size: NA; j_call: TRBJ2-1; cdr3_aa: CASSPQGTGGLGNEQFF; cdr3_nt: TGTGCCAGCTCACCACAAGGGACAGGGGGATTGGGGAATGAGCAGTTCTTC
v_call: TRBV20-1; d_call: NA; clone_size: once; j_call: TRBJ2-7; cdr3_aa: CSARNGPSYEQYF; cdr3_nt: TGCAGTGCCAGAAACGGCCCCTCCTACGAGCAGTACTTC
v_call: TRBV3-1; d_call: NA; clone_size: few; j_call: TRBJ2-5; cdr3_aa: CASSQQGPETQYF; cdr3_nt: TGTGCCAGCAGTCAACAGGGCCCAGAGACCCAGTACTTC
v_call: TRBV28; d_call: TRBD2; clone_size: NA; j_call: TRBJ2-5; cdr3_aa: CASSSGGGGGQETQYF; cdr3_nt: TGTGCCAGCAGTTCGGGCGGGGGGGGTGGACAAGAGACCCAGTACTTC
v_call: TRBV9; d_call: NA; clone_size: NA; j_call: TRBJ2-3; cdr3_aa: CASSATLDGDTQYF; cdr3_nt: TGTGCCAGCAGCGCTACTCTCGACGGGGATACGCAGTATTTT
v_call: TRBV5-1; d_call: NA; clone_size: once; j_call: TRBJ1-2; cdr3_aa: CASSAPGQVYGYTF; cdr3_nt: TGCGCCAGCAGCGCCCCGGGACAAGTCTATGGCTACACCTTC
v_call: TRBV29-1; d_call: TRBD2; clone_size: once; j_call: TRBJ2-7; cdr3_aa: CSGLAGGYVQYF; cdr3_nt: TGCAGCGGACTAGCGGGAGGCTACGTGCAGTACTTC
v_call: TRBV6-6; d_call: TRBD2; clone_size: once; j_call: TRBJ2-1; cdr3_aa: CASSYKRGENEQFF; cdr3_nt: TGTGCCAGCAGTTACAAGCGGGGGGAAAATGAGCAGTTCTTC
v_call: TRBV2; d_call: NA; clone_size: NA; j_call: TRBJ2-5; cdr3_aa: CASSELSPGINEQYF; cdr3_nt: TGTGCCAGCAGTGAGTTGTCGCCCGGGATTAATGAGCAGTACTTC
v_call: TRBV28; d_call: TRBD2; clone_size: many; j_call: TRBJ2-1; cdr3_aa: CASTGVSGRSYNEQFF; cdr3_nt: TGTGCCAGTACTGGGGTTAGCGGGAGATCCTACAATGAGCAGTTCTTC
v_call: TRBV7-2; d_call: TRBD2; clone_size: NA; j_call: TRBJ2-5; cdr3_aa: CASTSGTETQYF; cdr3_nt: TGTGCCAGCACCAGCGGGACAGAGACCCAGTACTTC
v_call: TRBV9; d_call: NA; clone_size: few; j_call: TRBJ2-5; cdr3_aa: CASSAQGNQAGEQYF; cdr3_nt: TGTGCCAGCAGCGCACAGGGAAACCAGGCTGGTGAGCAGTACTTC
v_call: TRBV7-2; d_call: TRBD2; clone_size: NA; j_call: TRBJ2-1; cdr3_aa: CASSLEFFGGDEFF; cdr3_nt: TGTGCCAGCAGCTTAGAGTTCTTTGGGGGGGATGAGTTCTTC
v_call: TRBV4-3; d_call: NA; clone_size: few; j_call: TRBJ1-6; cdr3_aa: CASSQVQSARALHF; cdr3_nt: TGCGCCAGCAGCCAAGTTCAATCAGCGAGGGCCCTCCACTTT
v_call: TRBV10-1; d_call: NA; clone_size: NA; j_call: TRBJ2-2; cdr3_aa: CASSDSSAPNTGELFF; cdr3_nt: TGCGCCAGCAGTGACTCTAGCGCCCCGAACACCGGGGAGCTGTTTTTT
v_call: TRBV20-1; d_call: TRBD2; clone_size: few; j_call: TRBJ2-4; cdr3_aa: CSARTSGRLDIQYF; cdr3_nt: TGCAGTGCCCGGACTAGCGGGAGGTTGGACATTCAGTACTTC
v_call: TRBV29-1; d_call: NA; clone_size: few; j_call: TRBJ1-4; cdr3_aa: CSAQVGGSNEKLFF; cdr3_nt: TGCAGCGCGCAGGTGGGGGGAAGCAATGAAAAACTGTTTTTT
v_call: TRBV10-3; d_call: NA; clone_size: few; j_call: TRBJ1-2; cdr3_aa: CAISAGHTDYGYTF; cdr3_nt: TGTGCCATCAGTGCAGGACACACCGACTATGGCTACACCTTC
v_call: TRBV4-3; d_call: NA; clone_size: NA; j_call: TRBJ2-1; cdr3_aa: CASSQATSRVGNEQFF; cdr3_nt: TGCGCCAGCAGCCAAGCTACGAGCAGGGTTGGTAATGAGCAGTTCTTC
v_call: TRBV7-9; d_call: TRBD1; clone_size: NA; j_call: TRBJ2-5; cdr3_aa: CASSYRRDRGQETQYF; cdr3_nt: TGTGCCAGCAGTTACCGCCGGGACAGGGGGCAAGAGACCCAGTACTTC
v_call: TRBV20-1; d_call: NA; clone_size: NA; j_call: TRBJ2-1; cdr3_aa: CSAPRGPVAYNEQFF; cdr3_nt: TGCAGTGCTCCGAGGGGTCCAGTGGCATACAATGAGCAGTTCTTC
v_call: TRBV10-3; d_call: NA; clone_size: NA; j_call: TRBJ2-1; cdr3_aa: CAISARLDNEQFF; cdr3_nt: TGTGCCATCAGTGCCCGACTGGACAATGAGCAGTTCTTC
v_call: TRBV6-1; d_call: NA; clone_size: few; j_call: TRBJ2-5; cdr3_aa: CASSEAASRETQYF; cdr3_nt: TGTGCCAGCAGTGAAGCCGCCAGCCGCGAGACCCAGTACTTC
v_call: TRBV7-2; d_call: TRBD2; clone_size: NA; j_call: TRBJ2-3; cdr3_aa: CASRYMNWTSGGADTQYF; cdr3_nt: TGTGCCAGCAGGTATATGAACTGGACTAGCGGGGGAGCAGATACGCAGTATTTT
v_call: TRBV5-6; d_call: NA; clone_size: NA; j_call: TRBJ2-1; cdr3_aa: CASSRDLASSGQFF; cdr3_nt: TGTGCCAGCAGCCGGGACTTAGCATCGAGTGGGCAGTTCTTC
v_call: TRBV12-3/TRBV12-4; d_call: TRBD2; clone_size: NA; j_call: TRBJ2-5; cdr3_aa: CASTGAGGVNQETQYF; cdr3_nt: TGTGCCAGCACGGGAGCGGGAGGGGTAAACCAAGAGACCCAGTACTTC
v_call: TRBV3-1; d_call: NA; clone_size: few; j_call: TRBJ2-3; cdr3_aa: CASSPLTGYTDTQYF; cdr3_nt: TGTGCCAGCAGCCCGCTCACAGGGTACACAGATACGCAGTATTTT
v_call: TRBV11-2; d_call: TRBD1; clone_size: many; j_call: TRBJ2-4; cdr3_aa: CASSPTGGKNIQYF; cdr3_nt: TGTGCCAGCAGCCCTACAGGGGGCAAAAACATTCAGTACTTC
v_call: TRBV5-1; d_call: NA; clone_size: NA; j_call: TRBJ2-3; cdr3_aa: CASSVMLITDTQYF; cdr3_nt: TGCGCCAGCAGCGTAATGCTGATCACAGATACGCAGTATTTT
v_call: TRBV7-2; d_call: TRBD1; clone_size: NA; j_call: TRBJ1-2; cdr3_aa: CASSLGQGALSYGYTF; cdr3_nt: TGTGCCAGCAGCTTGGGACAGGGGGCGCTTAGCTATGGCTACACCTTC
v_call: TRBV24-1; d_call: NA; clone_size: few; j_call: TRBJ2-3; cdr3_aa: CATSDPRDTQYF; cdr3_nt: TGTGCCACCAGTGATCCCCGAGATACGCAGTATTTT
v_call: TRBV7-2; d_call: TRBD2; clone_size: NA; j_call: TRBJ2-1; cdr3_aa: CASSLAGTRGYNEQFF; cdr3_nt: TGTGCCAGCAGCTTAGCCGGGACTAGGGGATACAATGAGCAGTTCTTC
v_call: TRBV20-1; d_call: NA; clone_size: few; j_call: TRBJ2-5; cdr3_aa: CSAGKDSSFGETQYF; cdr3_nt: TGCAGTGCTGGCAAGGACAGCTCCTTCGGAGAGACCCAGTACTTC
v_call: TRBV7-8; d_call: NA; clone_size: NA; j_call: TRBJ2-3; cdr3_aa: CASSLAVGGWTDTQYF; cdr3_nt: TGTGCCAGCAGCTTAGCTGTGGGGGGCTGGACAGATACGCAGTATTTT